This T cell receptor (beta chain) appears in the sequencing data of a study of shared clonotypes between healthy human individuals. Study observations and caveats: A reduction in generation probabilities was seen for non-shared clonotypes relative to those shared by all four donors. Clonotype sharing among donors was expected to depend on sequencing depth.

To note about this clone: Its antigen remains unidentified.

This CDR3 has 16 amino acids. Germline loops: CDR1 LGHNA, CDR2 YNFKEQ. V trimming: 4 bases; J trimming: 3 bases; junction bases outside the gene matches: 11. Sorted-subset replicate PCRs used 200 ng of genomic DNA. This amount corresponded to some 30,000 T cell genomes. Libraries were prepared by immunoSEQ multiplex PCR; TCRdb keeps only in-frame clonotypes and omits some of them. The sample carries 2 million or so clones, approximately 95% recorded once. CD45RO-negative cells were positively selected for CCR7, leaving out terminally differentiated effector memory CD45RA+ cells. The chain employs TRBV4-2 and TRBJ1-1, with 7 bases aligning to TRBD1. The clonotype comes from a man younger than 30 in good health. The sample was naive CD8+ T cells sorted from blood. The CDR3 coding sequence is TGTGCCAGCAGCCCCCACCAGGGGACAGCGGACACTGAAGCTTTCTTT. It translates to CASSPHQGTADTEAFF.